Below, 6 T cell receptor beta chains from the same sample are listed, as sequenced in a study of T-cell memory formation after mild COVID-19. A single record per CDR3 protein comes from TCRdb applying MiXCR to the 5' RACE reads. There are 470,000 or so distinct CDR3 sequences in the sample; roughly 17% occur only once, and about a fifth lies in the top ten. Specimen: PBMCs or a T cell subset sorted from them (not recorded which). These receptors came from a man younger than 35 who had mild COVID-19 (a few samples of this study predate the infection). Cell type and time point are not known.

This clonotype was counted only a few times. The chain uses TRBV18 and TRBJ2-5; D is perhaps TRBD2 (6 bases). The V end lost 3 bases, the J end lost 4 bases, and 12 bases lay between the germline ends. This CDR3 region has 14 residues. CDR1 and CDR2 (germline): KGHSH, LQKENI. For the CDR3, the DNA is TGTGCCAGCTCACCGTGGGGGGAAGGAGAGACCCAGTACTTC. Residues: CASSPWGEGETQYF. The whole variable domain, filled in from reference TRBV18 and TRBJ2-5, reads NAGVMQNPRHLVRRRGQEARLRCSPMKGHSHVYWYRQLPEEGLKFMVYLQKENIIDESGMPKERFSAEFPKEGPSILRIQQVVRGDSAAYFCASSPWGEGETQYFGPGTRLLVL.

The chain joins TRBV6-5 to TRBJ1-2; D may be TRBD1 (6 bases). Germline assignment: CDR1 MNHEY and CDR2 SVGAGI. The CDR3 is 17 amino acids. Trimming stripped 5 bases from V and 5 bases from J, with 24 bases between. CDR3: CASSAFSTGTLVYGYTF. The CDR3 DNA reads TGTGCCAGCAGTGCATTCTCAACCGGGACACTCGTTTATGGCTACACCTTC.

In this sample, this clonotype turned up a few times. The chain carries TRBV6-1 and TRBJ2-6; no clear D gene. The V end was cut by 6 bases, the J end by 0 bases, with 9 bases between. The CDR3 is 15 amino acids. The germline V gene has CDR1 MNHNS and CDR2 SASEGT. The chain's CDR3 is CASSVHNSGANVLTF. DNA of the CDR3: TGTGCCAGCAGCGTCCATAACTCTGGGGCCAACGTCCTGACTTTC.

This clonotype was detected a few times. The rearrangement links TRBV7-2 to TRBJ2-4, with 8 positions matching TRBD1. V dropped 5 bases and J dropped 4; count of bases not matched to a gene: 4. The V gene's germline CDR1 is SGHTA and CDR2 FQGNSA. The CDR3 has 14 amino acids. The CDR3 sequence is CASSARTGKNIQYF. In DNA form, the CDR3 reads TGTGCCAGCAGCGCCCGGACAGGGAAAAACATTCAGTACTTC.

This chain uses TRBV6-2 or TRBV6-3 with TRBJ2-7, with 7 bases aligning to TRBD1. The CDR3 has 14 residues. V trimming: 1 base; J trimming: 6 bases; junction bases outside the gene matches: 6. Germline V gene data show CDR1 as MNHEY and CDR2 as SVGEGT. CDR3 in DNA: TGTGCCAGCAGTTACTATCGACAGGGCGGCGAGCAGTACGTC. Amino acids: CASSYYRQGGEQYV.

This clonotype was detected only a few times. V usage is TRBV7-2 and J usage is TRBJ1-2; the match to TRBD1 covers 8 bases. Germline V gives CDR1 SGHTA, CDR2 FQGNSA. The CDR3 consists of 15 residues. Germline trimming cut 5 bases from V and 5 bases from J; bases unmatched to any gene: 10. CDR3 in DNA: TGTGCCAGCAGCCCCGGACAGGGCCTTACTTATGGCTACACCTTC. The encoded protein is CASSPGQGLTYGYTF.